A single sample gave rise to the 27 T cell receptor beta chains below, sequenced in a study of cytomegalovirus exposure and HLA in healthy donors. Profiling relied on immunoSEQ multiplex PCR, and the TCRdb table lists in-frame clones only, not all of them. The sample gives under 200,000 clones, around 85% of which show up once; around 6% is in the top ten. Specimen: PBMCs. These TCRs come from a young woman in good health and CMV-seronegative.

This chain links TRBV20-1 with TRBJ1-2; possibly TRBD1 for D (6 bases). The length of the CDR3 is 11 residues. Deletions cut 7 bases from V and 3 bases from J, with 9 bases between. Germline CDR1 is DFQATT and CDR2 is SNEGSKA (reference sequence). The CDR3 nucleotides read TGCAGTGAACAGGGAGACTATGGCTACACCTTC. Protein sequence: CSEQGDYGYTF.

The gene calls are TRBV27 and TRBJ1-2; D ambiguous. CDR1 and CDR2 from the germline V gene are MNHEY and SMNVEV (reference sequence). This CDR3 spans 15 amino acids. V was pared by 1 base and J by 2 bases, with 11 bases between. CDR3 region: CASSLLAGLNYGYTF. CDR3 nucleotide sequence: TGTGCCAGCAGTTTATTAGCGGGTTTGAACTATGGCTACACCTTC.

V gene TRBV14 combines with J gene TRBJ2-3; no definite D call. This CDR3 region has 18 residues. Looked up from germline, CDR1 is SGHDN and CDR2 is FVKESK. V was trimmed by 4 bases and J by 3 bases, leaving 23 bases between them. In DNA form, the CDR3 reads TGTGCCAGCAGCCTATCCCGGGCCCCAAGAAGGGTGACAGATACGCAGTATTTT. This gives the protein CASSLSRAPRRVTDTQYF.

The rearrangement uses TRBV10-3 and TRBJ1-2; a weak D match, TRBD1 (5 bases). Germline values: CDR1 ENHRY, CDR2 SYGVKD. With 8 bases removed from V and 5 bases from J, the gap between germline ends came to 15 bases. The CDR3 loop spans 13 amino acids. The chain's CDR3 is CAIFQTEPYGYTF. CDR3 DNA sequence: TGTGCCATCTTCCAGACAGAACCTTATGGCTACACCTTC.

The chain carries TRBV7-6 and TRBJ2-1; the match to TRBD1 covers 10 bases. V was pared by 5 bases and J by 10 bases, with 14 bases of the junction left unmatched. Germline CDR1 is SGHVS and CDR2 is FNYEAQ. The CDR3 covers 16 residues. In DNA, the CDR3 is TGTGCCAGCAGCCTTCTCGAGGGGACAGGGGTACAGGAGCAGTTCTTC. Encoded protein: CASSLLEGTGVQEQFF.

The chain combines TRBV6-1 with TRBJ2-3, with D possibly being TRBD1 or TRBD2 (6 bases each). This CDR3 spans 13 amino acids. From germline, CDR1 is MNHNS and CDR2 SASEGT. Trimming took 6 bases from V and 10 from J, leaving 17 bases between them. The CDR3 nucleotides read TGTGCCAGCAGGGGAGGAAACAGGGCTCCGCAGTATTTT. This gives the protein CASRGGNRAPQYF.

The V call is TRBV6-5, the J call TRBJ2-3, with unresolved D. The CDR3 totals 13 residues. Germline lookup yields CDR1 MNHEY and CDR2 SVGAGI. V gave up 2 bases and J gave up 1 base, with 4 bases separating them. The CDR3 loop reads CASSYGGTDTQYF. The CDR3 DNA sequence: TGTGCCAGCAGTTACGGGGGCACAGATACGCAGTATTTT.

The V and J genes are TRBV25-1 and TRBJ2-7; D is possibly TRBD2 (6 bases). Deletions cut 5 bases from V and 4 bases from J, with 27 bases between. CDR1 and CDR2 from the germline V gene are MGHDK and SYGVNS. This CDR3 is built from 18 residues. CDR3 sequence reads: CASSPKGVGLRALYEQYF. The CDR3 DNA reads TGTGCCAGCAGTCCGAAGGGTGTGGGACTCCGGGCTCTGTACGAGCAGTACTTC.

The chain joins TRBV4-1 to TRBJ2-3, with D perhaps TRBD2 (6 bases). The germline V gene has CDR1 MGHRA and CDR2 YSYEKL. The CDR3 extends over 17 amino acids. Trimming took off 3 bases at V and 4 bases at J, with 20 bases between the two ends. CDR3 amino acids: CASSHSPPGGAADTQYF. CDR3 nucleotides: TGCGCCAGCAGCCACTCCCCTCCCGGCGGGGCCGCAGATACGCAGTATTTT.

V is TRBV28 and J is TRBJ2-7; TRBD2 agrees at 8 bases. Germline CDR1 and CDR2: MDHEN and SYDVKM. The CDR3 sequence is 15 residues long. The trim removed 7 bases at V and 5 bases at J, leaving 13 bases unmatched. The CDR3 region is CASTHPGLDSHEQYF. DNA of the CDR3: TGTGCCAGCACTCACCCGGGACTAGATTCACACGAGCAGTACTTC.

This clone has a handful of counts. The chain recombines TRBV6-1 with TRBJ2-7, with unresolved D. Germline V lookup: CDR1 MNHNS, CDR2 SASEGT. Trimming cost V 8 bases and J 3 bases, with 5 bases left between them. The CDR3 loop spans 10 amino acids. This CDR3 reads CASLFYEQYF. The CDR3 DNA reads as TGTGCCAGCCTCTTCTACGAGCAGTACTTC.

The genes are TRBV7-9 and TRBJ2-5; D gene unclear. The germline gives CDR1 SEHNR, CDR2 FQNEAQ (reference sequence). This CDR3 spans 14 amino acids. Trimming removed 5 bases at V and 3 bases at J, with 13 bases between. As DNA, the CDR3 is TGTGCCAGCAGCGTTACAAATCTCAAAGAGACCCAGTACTTC. Protein product: CASSVTNLKETQYF.

The chain uses TRBV5-1 and TRBJ2-3; D perhaps matches TRBD2 (6 bases). The V and J ends lost 0 bases and 1 base respectively, with 12 bases between them. The V gene's germline CDR1 is SGHRS and CDR2 YFSETQ. The CDR3 has 16 amino acids. CDR3 loop: CASSLVLARGTDTQYF. The CDR3 DNA reads TGCGCCAGCAGCTTGGTACTAGCCCGGGGCACAGATACGCAGTATTTT.

This CDR3 reads CASSPISGTGDGYTF. The DNA of the CDR3 is TGTGCCAGCTCACCAATATCCGGGACAGGGGATGGCTACACCTTC. The chain is built from TRBV18 and TRBJ1-2; 10 bases align to TRBD1. The J segment lost 6 bases and the V segment lost 2 bases, leaving 6 bases of the junction unmatched. CDR1 KGHSH and CDR2 LQKENI come from the germline V gene. This CDR3 region has 15 residues.

The V gene is TRBV28, the J gene TRBJ1-4; TRBD1 is a possible D gene (5 bases). Per the germline V gene, CDR1 is MDHEN and CDR2 is SYDVKM. Deletions cut 4 bases from V and 4 bases from J, with 13 bases between. This CDR3 is 15 amino acids long. Here the CDR3 reads CASSSTGNVNEKLFF. DNA of the CDR3: TGTGCCAGCAGTTCAACAGGCAATGTTAATGAAAAACTGTTTTTT.

The CDR3 reads CSVRMYGTVNYGYTF. The DNA of the CDR3 is TGCAGCGTTAGAATGTATGGGACAGTTAACTATGGCTACACCTTC. J is TRBJ1-2 and V is TRBV29-1, with 7 bases aligning to TRBD1. The CDR3 consists of 15 residues. Per the germline V gene, CDR1 is SQVTM and CDR2 is ANQGSEA. The V and J ends lost 5 bases and 1 base, in that order; junction bases with no gene match: 10.

V usage is TRBV29-1 and J usage is TRBJ2-1, with TRBD1 matching 8 bases. V lost 7 bases and J lost 1; bases outside the gene matches: 3. Germline CDR1 is SQVTM and CDR2 is ANQGSEA. The length of the CDR3 is 13 residues. The CDR3 sequence: CSGNRGSYNEQFF. CDR3 in DNA: TGCAGCGGAAACAGGGGGTCCTACAATGAGCAGTTCTTC.

The chain employs TRBV9 and TRBJ2-7; D remains unclear. Germline loops: CDR1 SGDLS, CDR2 YYNGEE. V dropped 0 bases and J dropped 3 bases, with 10 bases sitting between them. The CDR3 covers 14 residues. CDR3 residues: CASSVETGLYEQYF. The CDR3, as DNA: TGTGCCAGCAGCGTAGAAACCGGTCTCTACGAGCAGTACTTC. The full variable domain, its missing parts supplied by reference TRBV9 and TRBJ2-7, is DSGVTQTPKHLITATGQRVTLRCSPRSGDLSVYWYQQSLDQGLQFLIQYYNGEERAKGNILERFSAQQFPDLHSELNLSSLELGDSALYFCASSVETGLYEQYFGPGTRLTVT.

The chain has TRBV18 and TRBJ2-7; D is uncertain. This CDR3 comprises 13 residues. Germline V gene data show CDR1 as KGHSH and CDR2 as LQKENI. With 4 bases removed from V and 3 bases from J, the gap between germline ends came to 10 bases. CDR3: CASSLKDLYEQYF. CDR3 DNA: TGTGCCAGCTCACTCAAGGACCTCTACGAGCAGTACTTC.

The chain uses TRBV11-2 and TRBJ2-7; 7 nucleotides match TRBD1. Germline values: CDR1 SGHAT, CDR2 FQNNGV. The CDR3 length is 14 residues. J lost 2 bases, V lost 5 bases, and 6 bases had no gene match. CDR3 DNA: TGTGCCAGCAGCCGGACGGGACAGACCTACGAGCAGTACTTC. Translating it yields CASSRTGQTYEQYF.

The V call is TRBV5-1, the J call TRBJ2-1; perhaps TRBD1 as D (9 bases). From germline, CDR1 is SGHRS and CDR2 YFSETQ. This CDR3 contains 12 residues. The V end lost 2 bases, the J end lost 16 bases, and 16 bases lay between the germline ends. The CDR3 sequence is CASSFSGTGLFF. CDR3 DNA sequence: TGCGCCAGCAGCTTTAGCGGGACAGGGTTATTCTTC. Together with reference TRBV5-1 and TRBJ2-1, the CDR3 gives the full variable domain: KAGVTQTPRYLIKTRGQQVTLSCSPISGHRSVSWYQQTPGQGLQFLFEYFSETQRNKGNFPGRFSGRQFSNSRSEMNVSTLELGDSALYLCASSFSGTGLFFGPGTRLTVL.

J is TRBJ1-3 and V is TRBV10-3, with TRBD1 identical over 7 bases. The CDR3 is made up of 13 amino acids. The germline CDR1 and CDR2 sequences are ENHRY and SYGVKD. With 8 bases clipped from V and 6 bases from J, the junction kept 7 bases outside the gene matches. The CDR3 DNA reads as TGTGCCATCGGCGGACAGGCCGAAAACACCATATATTTT. This encodes CAIGGQAENTIYF.

V and J are TRBV6-6 and TRBJ1-1, with a possible D match to TRBD1 (6 bases). Germline V gives CDR1 MNHNY, CDR2 SVGAGI (reference sequence). Trimming left V 5 bases short and J 4 bases short, with 11 bases between. This CDR3 spans 13 amino acids. The chain's CDR3 is CASSPRGFTEAFF. The CDR3 nucleotides are TGTGCCAGCAGTCCCAGGGGCTTCACTGAAGCTTTCTTT.

This chain joins TRBV4-1 and TRBJ2-1, with D unresolved. Germline lookup yields CDR1 MGHRA and CDR2 YSYEKL. The CDR3 covers 15 residues. The V end lost 4 bases, the J end lost 8 bases, and 18 bases lay between the germline ends. CDR3 nucleotides: TGCGCCAGCAGCCCCTTTGTGGTGGTGACGGATGAGCAGTTCTTC. Its protein product is CASSPFVVVTDEQFF.

The CDR3 DNA is TGTGCCAGCCGGGCGGTAGGATCCTACGAGCAGTACTTC. Translating gives CASRAVGSYEQYF. The chain combines TRBV19 with TRBJ2-7; no reliable D call. Looked up from germline, CDR1 is LNHDA and CDR2 is SQIVND (reference sequence). This CDR3 spans 13 amino acids. V lost 9 bases to trimming and J lost 1 base, with 13 bases between them.

The chain is built from TRBV5-6 and TRBJ2-7; 8 bases are a match to TRBD1. In germline, CDR1 is SGHDT, CDR2 YYEEEE. Unmatched junction bases numbered 8, after V lost 2 bases and J lost 4 bases. CDR3 length equals 15 residues. CDR3 sequence reads: CASSLSRGQEYEQYF. The CDR3 DNA reads as TGTGCCAGCAGCTTAAGCAGGGGGCAGGAGTACGAGCAGTACTTC.

This chain connects TRBV7-8 to TRBJ2-7, with 9 positions matching TRBD2. Trimming removed 3 bases from V and 7 bases from J; junction bases left unmatched: 4. Per the germline V gene, CDR1 is SGHVS and CDR2 is FQNEAQ. The CDR3 runs 13 residues. CDR3 region: CASSLREGLEQYF. Here the CDR3 DNA reads TGTGCCAGCAGCTTGCGGGAGGGCCTTGAGCAGTACTTC.